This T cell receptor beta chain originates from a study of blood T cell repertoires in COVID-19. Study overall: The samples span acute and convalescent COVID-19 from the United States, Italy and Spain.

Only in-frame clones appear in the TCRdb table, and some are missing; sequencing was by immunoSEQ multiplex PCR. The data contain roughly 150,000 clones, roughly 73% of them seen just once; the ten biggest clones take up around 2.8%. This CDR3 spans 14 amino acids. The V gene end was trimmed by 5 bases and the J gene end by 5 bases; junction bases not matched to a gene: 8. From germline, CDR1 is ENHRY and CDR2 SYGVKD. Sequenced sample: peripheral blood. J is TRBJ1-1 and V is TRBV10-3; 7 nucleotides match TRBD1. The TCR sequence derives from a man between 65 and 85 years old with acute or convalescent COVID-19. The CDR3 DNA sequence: TGTGCCATCAGTTCCCCACAGGGGAAAACTGAAGCTTTCTTT. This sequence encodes CAISSPQGKTEAFF.